The 29 T cell receptor beta chains in this list originate from one sample, sequenced in a study of cytomegalovirus exposure and HLA in healthy donors (dated by TCRdb to about 2017). The library relied on the immunoSEQ multiplex PCR assay. For the multiplex PCR, a mixture combining 60 forward primers for TCR Vbeta segments and 13 reverse primers for TCR Jbeta segments was used. As stored in TCRdb, this immuneACCESS dataset retains in-frame rearrangements with V and J assigned. A fraction of the clones does not appear; measured against another copy, unresolved V genes explain less than half of the discrepancy, and the remainder lacks a known reason. This sample is represented by 130,000 to 150,000 clones; 75% to 90% of them were singletons. Roughly 2.9% of the sample comes from the top ten. The material sequenced was PBMCs. The source is a young woman in good health and CMV-seronegative.

There are a few counts of this clone. V usage is TRBV4-3 and J usage is TRBJ1-2, with D perhaps TRBD1 (5 bases). This CDR3 is 16 amino acids long. Germline V gene sequence: CDR1 LGHNA, CDR2 YSLEER. Trimming left V 0 bases short and J 8 bases short, with 19 bases between. In DNA, the CDR3 is TGCGCCAGCAGCCAAGACCTACAGGACGGCTTTCGAGGCTACACCTTC. Protein sequence: CASSQDLQDGFRGYTF.

This clone occurred once. The J gene is TRBJ1-6, the V gene TRBV9; 7 bases map to TRBD1. The CDR3 is made up of 15 amino acids. CDR1 is SGDLS and CDR2 is YYNGEE in the germline V gene. V lost 0 bases and J lost 10; bases outside the gene matches: 7. The CDR3 loop is CASSVAGTAFSPLHF. DNA for the CDR3: TGTGCCAGCAGCGTAGCTGGGACAGCCTTCTCACCCCTCCACTTT. The variable domain in full, completed from reference TRBV9 and TRBJ1-6, reads DSGVTQTPKHLITATGQRVTLRCSPRSGDLSVYWYQQSLDQGLQFLIQYYNGEERAKGNILERFSAQQFPDLHSELNLSSLELGDSALYFCASSVAGTAFSPLHFGNGTRLTVT.

The V gene is TRBV27, the J gene TRBJ1-4; the D gene is possibly TRBD1 (5 bases). This CDR3 has 13 residues. The V end lost 5 bases, the J end lost 8 bases, and 12 bases lay between the germline ends. The germline gives CDR1 MNHEY, CDR2 SMNVEV (reference sequence). This CDR3 is CASSPETAEKLFF. The CDR3, as DNA: TGTGCCAGCAGTCCCGAGACAGCCGAAAAACTGTTTTTT.

The table lists this clone with a count of one. The chain combines TRBV25-1 with TRBJ2-7, with TRBD2 matching over 11 bases. The CDR3 contains 18 residues. V lost 3 bases to trimming and J lost 2 bases; unmatched junction nucleotides: 12. Looked up from germline, CDR1 is MGHDK and CDR2 is SYGVNS. This CDR3 is CASSDLGSGGVGTYEQYF. CDR3 in DNA: TGTGCCAGCAGTGATCTCGGTAGCGGGGGGGTAGGAACCTACGAGCAGTACTTC.

V usage is TRBV18 and J usage is TRBJ1-5, with 7 bases aligning to TRBD1. The CDR3 runs 15 residues. In germline, CDR1 is KGHSH, CDR2 LQKENI. The ends lost 3 bases at V and 6 bases at J; junction bases unmatched: 8. The CDR3, as DNA: TGTGCCAGCTCACCCGACAGGGAAGGAGGTCAGCCCCAGCATTTT. This codes for CASSPDREGGQPQHF.

This chain joins TRBV5-8 and TRBJ2-7, with a weak D call TRBD2 (5 bases). There are 17 residues in the CDR3. The V and J ends lost 4 bases and 2 bases respectively, with 22 bases between them. In germline, CDR1 is SGHTS, CDR2 YDEGEE. The CDR3 is CASSAEWVGKRPYEQYF. The CDR3 coding sequence is TGTGCCAGCAGCGCCGAATGGGTCGGGAAGCGACCCTACGAGCAGTACTTC.

The chain combines TRBV7-2 with TRBJ1-2; perhaps TRBD1 as D (6 bases). In germline, CDR1 is SGHTA, CDR2 FQGNSA. The V end was cut by 5 bases, the J end by 3 bases, with 19 bases between. This CDR3 spans 16 amino acids. CDR3 bases: TGTGCCAGCAGCCCCCTAATCGGGGGGGCAGACTATGGCTACACCTTC. Its protein product is CASSPLIGGADYGYTF.

The gene calls are TRBV7-9 and TRBJ2-5; 9 bases agree with TRBD2. The germline V gene has CDR1 SEHNR and CDR2 FQNEAQ (reference sequence). The CDR3 loop spans 19 amino acids. Losses at the gene ends were 1 base for V and 5 bases for J; bases not matched to a gene: 17. The chain's CDR3 is CASSLDVLRAGGPQETQYF. CDR3 DNA: TGTGCCAGCAGCTTAGACGTGCTGCGCGCGGGGGGGCCCCAGGAGACCCAGTACTTC.

The table lists this clone with a few counts. The chain has TRBV7-9 and TRBJ2-2; 7 bases match TRBD1. Germline CDR1 is SEHNR and CDR2 is FQNEAQ (reference sequence). The CDR3 runs 14 residues. V shed 4 bases, J shed 5 bases, and the junction held 4 bases outside the gene matches. The CDR3 region has the DNA TGTGCCAGCAGCTCGACAGGGAAGACCGGGGAGCTGTTTTTT. It specifies CASSSTGKTGELFF. Looking up the rest from reference TRBV7-9 and TRBJ2-2 gives the full variable domain: DTGVSQNPRHKITKRGQNVTFRCDPISEHNRLYWYRQTLGQGPEFLTYFQNEAQLEKSRLLSDRFSAERPKGSFSTLEIQRTEQGDSAMYLCASSSTGKTGELFFGEGSRLTVL.

The chain combines TRBV19 with TRBJ1-1; D remains unclear. Germline values: CDR1 LNHDA, CDR2 SQIVND (reference sequence). V lost 7 bases and J lost 1, with 25 bases in between. The CDR3 length is 18 residues. The CDR3 sequence: CASIDRPGTGWRNTEAFF. CDR3 in DNA: TGTGCCAGTATCGACCGACCGGGTACTGGATGGAGGAACACTGAAGCTTTCTTT.

The chain combines TRBV5-1 with TRBJ2-5, with 7 positions matching TRBD1. After removal of 4 bases from V and 2 bases from J, the junction contained 8 bases not matched to a gene. The CDR3 contains 15 residues. Looked up from germline, CDR1 is SGHRS and CDR2 is YFSETQ. CDR3 DNA sequence: TGCGCCAGCAGCCTAAGGCCGACAGGGCAAGAGACCCAGTACTTC. Its protein is CASSLRPTGQETQYF.

V and J are TRBV11-2 and TRBJ2-5, with D possibly being TRBD1 (5 bases). The CDR3 is 13 residues long. The germline V gene has CDR1 SGHAT and CDR2 FQNNGV. The germline V and J ends were trimmed by 6 bases and 9 bases, with 17 bases remaining between them. Written as DNA, the CDR3 is TGTGCCAGCAGGATGCTGTCGGAAGGGGCCCAGTACTTC. This encodes CASRMLSEGAQYF.

Comment on this clone: Sequence at one end of the junction differs from germline and may be a read error. This chain connects TRBV15 to TRBJ1-1, with 8 bases matching TRBD1. Germline lookup yields CDR1 LNHNV and CDR2 YYDKDF (reference sequence). The CDR3 runs to 16 residues. The DNA for the CDR3 is TGTGCCACCAGCCCCGGACAGGGAGGGAAGAACACTGAAGCTTCCTTT. Translating it yields CATSPGQGGKNTEASF.

This clone was seen once. The J gene is TRBJ2-7, the V gene TRBV4-1; 8 bases fit TRBD2. Per germline, CDR1 MGHRA and CDR2 YSYEKL. The length of the CDR3 is 18 residues. The J segment lost 5 bases and the V segment lost 1 base, leaving 16 bases of the junction unmatched. The CDR3 DNA reads TGCGCCAGCAGCCAAGCTGTCGCGCGGGGGGCCAGAACCGACGAGCAGTACTTC. As protein: CASSQAVARGARTDEQYF.

The chain is built from TRBV7-9 and TRBJ2-2; 12 positions agree with TRBD2. Germline V lookup: CDR1 SEHNR, CDR2 FQNEAQ (reference sequence). The CDR3 has 15 residues. The trim removed 4 bases at V and 7 bases at J, leaving 4 bases unmatched. CDR3 residues: CASSSTSGSSGELFF. The CDR3 DNA reads TGTGCCAGCAGCTCGACTAGCGGGAGTAGCGGGGAGCTGTTTTTT.

This clone was detected a few times. The rearrangement links TRBV2 to TRBJ2-5; D not resolved. Trimming removed 2 bases at V and 5 bases at J, with 12 bases between. Germline V gene data show CDR1 as SNHLY and CDR2 as FYNNEI. The CDR3 extends over 14 amino acids. The CDR3 DNA reads TGTGCCAGCAGTGAAATCGCCAAACGGGAGACCCAGTACTTC. Residues: CASSEIAKRETQYF.

This chain uses TRBV5-1 with TRBJ2-7; TRBD2 might be the D (5 bases). Per germline, CDR1 SGHRS and CDR2 YFSETQ. The CDR3 covers 15 residues. Trimming stripped 0 bases from V and 1 base from J, with 11 bases between. In DNA, the CDR3 is TGCGCCAGCAGCTTGGCCGGGGTAGAGTCCTACGAGCAGTACTTC. It codes for CASSLAGVESYEQYF. Complete variable domain (other parts from reference TRBV5-1 and TRBJ2-7): KAGVTQTPRYLIKTRGQQVTLSCSPISGHRSVSWYQQTPGQGLQFLFEYFSETQRNKGNFPGRFSGRQFSNSRSEMNVSTLELGDSALYLCASSLAGVESYEQYFGPGTRLTVT.

In this sample, this clone turned up once. The rearrangement links TRBV27 to TRBJ1-1, with D possibly being TRBD1 (5 bases). The germline V and J ends were trimmed by 5 bases and 10 bases, with 29 bases remaining between them. Germline V gene data show CDR1 as MNHEY and CDR2 as SMNVEV (reference sequence). This CDR3 has 17 residues. The CDR3 loop is CASSRGGGLGPGQGAFF. CDR3 nucleotide sequence: TGTGCCAGCAGTCGAGGAGGAGGGCTAGGACCCGGGCAGGGAGCTTTCTTT.

J is TRBJ2-3 and V is TRBV10-1; D gene uncertain. The CDR3 covers 16 residues. CDR1 WNHNN and CDR2 SYGVQD come from the germline V gene (reference sequence). Trimming left V 0 bases short and J 2 bases short, with 12 bases between. The CDR3 DNA follows: TGCGCCAGCAGTGAGTCCGGTTCCAGGAACACAGATACGCAGTATTTT. This codes for CASSESGSRNTDTQYF.

This clone has only a few counts. A junction end diverges from the germline sequence, so it may reflect a read error. The chain uses TRBV7-9 and TRBJ1-2; no reliable D call. The germline CDR1 and CDR2 sequences are SEHNR and FQNEAQ (reference sequence). This CDR3 comprises 14 residues. DNA of the CDR3: TGTGCCAGCAGCTTAGGGTTGGAGGGAGGACGTCACCTCTTC. Residues: CASSLGLEGGRHLF.

This sequence joins TRBV10-3 and TRBJ2-5; maybe TRBD1 (6 bases). CDR1 is ENHRY and CDR2 is SYGVKD in the germline V gene. The ends were cut back, 4 bases at V and 3 bases at J, with 12 bases in the middle. The CDR3 extends over 14 amino acids. The CDR3 nucleotides are TGTGCCATCAGTGTCCGGCCAGGGGAAGAGACCCAGTACTTC. Amino acids: CAISVRPGEETQYF.

V is TRBV11-1 and J is TRBJ2-3; D uncertain. In germline, CDR1 is SGHAT, CDR2 FQDESV (reference sequence). V was clipped by 6 bases and J by 2 bases, with 9 bases between them. The CDR3 is made up of 13 amino acids. The CDR3, as DNA: TGTGCCAGCAGTCAACAGAACACAGATACGCAGTATTTT. It encodes CASSQQNTDTQYF.

CDR3 region: CASSLGQVDTQYF. CDR3 coding DNA: TGTGCCAGCAGCTTGGGACAGGTAGATACGCAGTATTTT. The gene calls are TRBV5-6 and TRBJ2-3; the D gene is possibly TRBD1 (6 bases). Germline CDR1 SGHDT, CDR2 YYEEEE. Trimming took 0 bases from V and 5 from J, leaving 7 bases between them. This CDR3 contains 13 residues.

The genes are TRBV27 and TRBJ2-6, with D perhaps matching TRBD2 (7 bases). V was pared by 8 bases and J by 0 bases, with 14 bases between. Germline-derived CDR1 and CDR2 are MNHEY and SMNVEV (reference sequence). The CDR3 has 16 amino acids. CDR3 region: CASREGGGSGANVLTF. The CDR3 nucleotides are TGTGCCAGCCGCGAGGGGGGGGGCTCTGGGGCCAACGTCCTGACTTTC. The full variable domain, rest sourced from reference TRBV27 and TRBJ2-6, is EAQVTQNPRYLITVTGKKLTVTCSQNMNHEYMSWYRQDPGLGLRQIYYSMNVEVTDKGDVPEGYKVSRKEKRNFPLILESPSPNQTSLYFCASREGGGSGANVLTFGAGSRLTVL.

This chain uses TRBV29-1 with TRBJ1-2, with D hard to call. V lost 4 bases and J 4 bases, leaving 10 bases between the germline ends. Germline loops: CDR1 SQVTM, CDR2 ANQGSEA. The CDR3 length is 12 residues. The CDR3 loop reads CSVVKSGYGYTF. DNA of the CDR3: TGCAGCGTTGTCAAATCCGGCTATGGCTACACCTTC.

V is TRBV7-2 and J is TRBJ2-7; a possible D gene is TRBD2 (6 bases). From germline, CDR1 is SGHTA and CDR2 FQGNSA. CDR3 length: 15 amino acids. Trimming stripped 4 bases from V and 0 bases from J, with 13 bases between. CDR3 sequence reads: CASSSAGGYSYEQYF. The CDR3 DNA is TGTGCCAGCAGCTCCGCCGGAGGGTACTCCTACGAGCAGTACTTC. The full variable domain, with the rest looked up from reference TRBV7-2 and TRBJ2-7, is GAGVSQSPSNKVTEKGKDVELRCDPISGHTALYWYRQSLGQGLEFLIYFQGNSAPDKSGLPSDRFSAERTGGSVSTLTIQRTQQEDSAVYLCASSSAGGYSYEQYFGPGTRLTVT.

This chain uses TRBV15 with TRBJ1-6; no reliable D call. V lost 5 bases, J lost 6 bases, and 11 bases lay in between. The V gene's germline CDR1 is LNHNV and CDR2 YYDKDF (reference sequence). The length of the CDR3 is 14 residues. The DNA of the CDR3 is TGTGCCACCAGCGCCTACAGTACTAATTCACCCCTCCACTTT. Amino acids: CATSAYSTNSPLHF. Based on the CDR3 plus reference TRBV15 and TRBJ1-6, the full variable domain is DAMVIQNPRYQVTQFGKPVTLSCSQTLNHNVMYWYQQKSSQAPKLLFHYYDKDFNNEADTPDNFQSRRPNTSFCFLDIRSPGLGDTAMYLCATSAYSTNSPLHFGNGTRLTVT.

The chain combines TRBV30 with TRBJ2-1; 7 nucleotides align to TRBD1. CDR3 length: 13 amino acids. Trimming removed 5 bases from V and 8 bases from J; junction bases left unmatched: 9. Germline V lookup: CDR1 GTSNPN, CDR2 SVGIG (reference sequence). The CDR3 bases are TGTGCCTGGGCTATGACAGGGTGGGATGAGCAGTTCTTC. Its protein product is CAWAMTGWDEQFF.

This chain joins TRBV6-4 and TRBJ1-1; no clear D gene. Germline V CDR1 and CDR2: MRHNA, SNTAGT. The CDR3 runs to 14 residues. The germline V and J ends were trimmed by 2 bases and 8 bases, with 15 bases remaining between them. The CDR3 here is CASSDTGGEAEAFF. In DNA form, the CDR3 reads TGTGCCAGCAGTGACACGGGTGGTGAGGCGGAAGCTTTCTTT.